The entry that follows covers one T cell receptor (beta chain) sequence. As yet, its antigen is unknown. TCRdb reprocessed the 5' RACE reads with MiXCR, giving one entry per CDR3 protein. The table shows about 790,000 distinct CDR3 sequences, with roughly 18% occurring only once. These data are taken from a study of identical twins. Study conclusions and caveats: One should note that invariant MAIT and iNKT cells could partly confound zero-insertion analyses.

The sample was also reused in another study, on T cells expressing NK-cell markers.

Sample: PBMCs. The sequence came from a woman aged 18 to 35 in good health.

The CDR3 region has the DNA TGTGCCAGCGCAAGGATTTTCACAGATACGCAGTATTTT. It specifies CASARIFTDTQYF. The chain combines TRBV6-1 with TRBJ2-3, with D uncertain. The germline V and J ends were trimmed by 8 bases and 2 bases, with 11 bases remaining between them. This CDR3 contains 13 residues. Germline V gene lookup returns CDR1 MNHNS and CDR2 SASEGT.